The entry below describes one T cell receptor beta chain. Its antigen remains unidentified. Base qualities are not provided; no much larger clone lies one nucleotide away. The germline V gene provides CDR1 SGHRS and CDR2 YFSETQ. The CDR3 covers 13 residues, taking in both the cysteine and the phenylalanine. Only the CDR3 DNA is retained, 39 bases long and in frame from the first base. At the junction V is shortened by 0 bases and J by 7 bases, with 10 bases in between. The data are from a study of T cell changes during pregnancy in multiple sclerosis (dated by TCRdb to the late 2010s). Looking at the study overall: In women with multiple sclerosis, the researchers looked at how the T cell repertoire shifted as pregnancy progressed.

Library prep was done by the immunoSEQ multiplex PCR assay. TCRdb provides this immuneACCESS table in a form limited to in-frame rearrangements. Some clones are lacking; in checked studies, under half of them reflect an unresolved V gene, and why the rest are absent is not known. The sample yields around 39,000 clones; 80% to 90% were counted once. The ten largest clones represent roughly 1.2% of the sample. The receptor chain draws on TRBV5-1 and TRBJ1-1; TRBD1 is a weak D gene call, 5 bases matching. This TCR came from a female donor with multiple sclerosis, enrolled in a pregnancy study. The material sequenced was CD4+ T cells from peripheral blood mononuclear cells, taken before pregnancy. The CDR3 protein: CASSLVQQGEAFF. The nucleotides are TGCGCCAGCAGCTTGGTACAGCAGGGTGAAGCTTTCTTT.